This passage covers 13 T cell receptor beta chains from one sample sequenced in a study of regulatory T cells in long-lasting Graves disease. Documented time point: newly diagnosed GD, antithyroid drugs for less than 3 months. Isolated PBMC RNA provided the starting material for the TCR library. Sequencing libraries for TCR beta were prepared with iRepertoire HTBI primers and Arm-PCR of CDR3 regions. TCRdb called the multiplex PCR reads again in MiXCR, with one record for every CDR3 protein. This table holds about 370,000 distinct CDR3 sequences, about 16% found once. The source material was peripheral blood mononuclear cells (PBMCs), sampled at new diagnosis, from a patient treated with antithyroid drugs. These receptors all come from a female donor with Graves disease.

Comment on this clonotype: One junction end does not reproduce the germline sequence, and a read error may be involved. V usage is TRBV7-7 and J usage is TRBJ2-1; 9 bases are shared with TRBD2. The DNA end favors TRBJ2-5, so the J call may be wrong. Germline V CDR1 and CDR2: SSHAT, FNYEAQ (reference sequence). The CDR3 has 14 amino acids. The DNA of the CDR3 is TGTGCTAGCAGCATAGCGGGAGCGAAAGAGACCCAGTACTTC. Translating it yields CASSIAGAKETQYF.

This clonotype was detected only a few times. V usage is TRBV29-1 and J usage is TRBJ2-7; 12 nucleotides align to TRBD1. V lost 7 bases and J lost 7; bases outside the gene matches: 11. Germline CDR1 reads SQVTM; CDR2 reads ANQGSEA. The length of the CDR3 is 14 residues. This chain's CDR3 is CSAKGGQGAGEQYF. The CDR3 region has the DNA TGCAGCGCCAAAGGGGGACAGGGGGCAGGGGAGCAGTACTTC.

This clonotype has ten or more counts. The chain couples TRBV20-1 to TRBJ1-5; 9 bases line up with TRBD1. With V trimmed by 5 bases and J by 6 bases, 8 bases remained unmatched. From germline, CDR1 is DFQATT and CDR2 SNEGSKA (reference sequence). The CDR3 loop spans 14 amino acids. The CDR3 is CSAPRDRVSQPQHF. The DNA for the CDR3 is TGCAGTGCTCCGAGGGACAGGGTGAGTCAGCCCCAGCATTTT.

Ten or more counts support this clonotype. The genes are TRBV6-2 or TRBV6-3 and TRBJ2-1; D gene unclear. V was clipped by 0 bases and J by 6 bases, with 6 bases between them. There are 13 residues in the CDR3. Germline V lookup: CDR1 MNHEY, CDR2 SVGEGT. The CDR3 sequence: CASSYSFANEQFF. The CDR3 nucleotides are TGTGCCAGCAGTTACTCCTTTGCCAATGAGCAGTTCTTC.

This clonotype was counted only a few times. The chain recombines TRBV5-6 with TRBJ2-3; 7 positions agree with TRBD1. The CDR3 has 15 residues. J gave up 1 base and V 6 bases, and 8 bases lay outside the gene matches. The germline V gene has CDR1 SGHDT and CDR2 YYEEEE. CDR3 sequence: CASNLDRAGTDTQYF. The CDR3 DNA sequence: TGTGCCAGCAATCTAGACAGGGCAGGCACAGATACGCAGTATTTT.

This clonotype was detected many times. This chain links TRBV4-2 with TRBJ2-1; D gene unclear. This CDR3 region has 13 residues. The ends were cut back, 2 bases at V and 4 bases at J, with 6 bases in the middle. Per the germline V gene, CDR1 is LGHNA and CDR2 is YNFKEQ. The CDR3 here is CASSQTRYNEQFF. For the CDR3, the DNA is TGTGCCAGCAGCCAAACCAGATACAATGAGCAGTTCTTC.

This clonotype has ten or more counts. The chain is built from TRBV28 and TRBJ2-2; 8 bases align to TRBD1. The length of the CDR3 is 14 residues. V trimming: 7 bases; J trimming: 5 bases; junction bases outside the gene matches: 6. Germline CDR1 reads MDHEN; CDR2 reads SYDVKM. The CDR3 DNA reads TGTGCCAGCAAGTCAGGGGGCCGGACCGGGGAGCTGTTTTTT. This translates into CASKSGGRTGELFF.

This clonotype has at least ten counts. V and J are TRBV7-9 and TRBJ2-7, with TRBD1 matching over 7 bases. The V and J ends lost 1 base and 12 bases, in that order; junction bases with no gene match: 3. Germline CDR1 and CDR2: SEHNR and FQNEAQ (reference sequence). This CDR3 has 11 amino acids. The CDR3 loop reads CASSLEGARYF. As DNA, the CDR3 is TGTGCCAGCAGCTTAGAGGGGGCGCGGTACTTC.

This clonotype was recorded a few times. This may be a read error, as it is one base from a much larger clone. The V call is TRBV27, the J call TRBJ1-1, with 7 positions matching TRBD1. Germline loops: CDR1 MNHEY, CDR2 SMNVEV (reference sequence). The CDR3 totals 15 residues. DNA of the CDR3: TGTGCCAGCAGTTCCGCACAGGGGCGGTGGACTGGAGCTTTCTTT. Translation: CASSSAQGRWTGAFF.

This clonotype was picked up many times. The genes are TRBV12-3 or TRBV12-4 and TRBJ1-1, with a tentative D call TRBD1 (5 bases). The V gene lost 6 bases and the J gene lost 3 bases, with 20 bases spanning the gap. The CDR3 runs to 16 residues. CDR3 loop: CASRGWQGGVDTEAFF. The CDR3, as DNA: TGTGCCAGCAGGGGATGGCAGGGAGGGGTCGACACTGAAGCTTTCTTT.

This clonotype was recorded a few times. The chain joins TRBV4-1 to TRBJ2-1; TRBD1 might be the D (6 bases). The germline CDR1 and CDR2 sequences are MGHRA and YSYEKL. V shed 3 bases and J shed 3 bases, with 12 bases lying between them. The length of the CDR3 is 15 residues. Written as DNA, the CDR3 is TGCGCCAGCAGCCACCGGGACAAAGACTACAATGAGCAGTTCTTC. Encoded protein: CASSHRDKDYNEQFF.

There are many counts of this clonotype. The chain combines TRBV11-2 with TRBJ2-5; D unclear. The V end was cut by 2 bases, the J end by 5 bases, with 9 bases between. The CDR3 is 13 amino acids. Germline CDR1 SGHAT, CDR2 FQNNGV. DNA for the CDR3: TGTGCCAGCAGCTTAAGCGCTTCGGAGACCCAGTACTTC. Translation gives CASSLSASETQYF. Full variable domain (missing parts from reference TRBV11-2 and TRBJ2-5): EAGVAQSPRYKIIEKRQSVAFWCNPISGHATLYWYQQILGQGPKLLIQFQNNGVVDDSQLPKDRFSAERLKGVDSTLKIQPAKLEDSAVYLCASSLSASETQYFGPGTRLLVL.

This clonotype was observed a few times. The chain joins TRBV7-2 to TRBJ2-1; no definite D call. The CDR3 has 16 amino acids. Germline assignment: CDR1 SGHTA and CDR2 FQGNSA. V was shortened by 3 bases and J by 0 bases, with 12 bases between the two germline ends. CDR3 in amino acids: CASSFLPMSSYNEQFF. CDR3 DNA: TGTGCCAGCAGCTTTCTCCCGATGAGCTCCTACAATGAGCAGTTCTTC.